The clone carrying this TCR beta chain has at least ten counts. Its antigen is still unknown. This entry belongs to a study of T cells in Graves' hyperthyroidism and ophthalmopathy. Study outcomes and limitations: Blood shared most expanded thyroid clonotypes above 0.001. Ophthalmopathy could be told apart from stable hyperthyroidism with a 13 V-J model. The model identified upcoming ophthalmopathy a median about six months ahead of onset.

RNA transcripts were the template for amplifying TCR beta CDR3 regions. A set of HTBI primers served as the primers for a first-round RT-PCR of the TCR CDR3. MiXCR, run by TCRdb on the multiplex PCR reads, gives a single entry per CDR3 protein. The sample contains hundreds of thousands of distinct CDR3 sequences, roughly a quarter of which appear only once. In germline, CDR1 is ENHRY, CDR2 SYGVKD. This CDR3 is built from 15 residues. With V trimmed by 2 bases and J by 4 bases, 4 bases remained unmatched. The clonotype comes from a woman aged 25 to 45 with Graves' ophthalmopathy. The sequenced sample consisted of blood. This rearrangement joins TRBV10-3 to TRBJ1-2, with TRBD1 identical over 10 bases. The CDR3, as DNA: TGTGCCATCAGTGAGAGGGACAGGGGCTTCTATGGCTACACCTTC. This codes for CAISERDRGFYGYTF.